This record concerns one T cell receptor beta chain sequence. This entry belongs to a study of control samples from healthy donors and cancer patients. Looked up from germline, CDR1 is MNHEY and CDR2 is SVGAGI. The CDR3 length is 14 residues. The V and J ends lost 6 bases and 1 base respectively, with 9 bases between them. Profiling relied on immunoSEQ multiplex PCR, and the TCRdb table lists in-frame clones only, not all of them. Found here are around 150,000 clones, 70% to 90% of them singletons; the top ten hold 12%. The specimen sequenced was blood. The sequence came from a man aged 30 to 45 in good health. The chain joins TRBV6-5 to TRBJ2-2; maybe TRBD1 (5 bases). CDR3 nucleotide sequence: TGTGCCAGCAGAGCCACAGGGAACACCGGGGAGCTGTTTTTT. Translating it yields CASRATGNTGELFF.